Given below is one TCR beta chain in context. This sample was taken from a study of PD-1 blockade in mismatch repair-deficient tumors. TCRdb's copy holds only in-frame clones and misses some; the assay was immunoSEQ multiplex PCR. Of about 60,000 clones in the sample, approximately 88% were seen once. Germline V gene data show CDR1 as SGDLS and CDR2 as YYNGEE. The CDR3 length is 15 residues. V lost 4 bases and J lost 6; bases outside the gene matches: 5. The sequencing used peripheral blood, collected 52 weeks after starting pembrolizumab. The rearrangement links TRBV9 to TRBJ2-7, with TRBD2 matching 15 bases. The TCR was taken from an adult with mismatch repair-deficient cancer. The CDR3 DNA reads as TGTGCCAGCAGCCCCCGGGGACTAGCGGGAGGCGAGCAGTACTTC. Its protein product is CASSPRGLAGGEQYF. Supplemented by reference TRBV9 and TRBJ2-7, the full variable domain reads DSGVTQTPKHLITATGQRVTLRCSPRSGDLSVYWYQQSLDQGLQFLIQYYNGEERAKGNILERFSAQQFPDLHSELNLSSLELGDSALYFCASSPRGLAGGEQYFGPGTRLTVT.